Detailed here is one T cell receptor (beta chain). Its antigen is not yet known. No much larger clone exists at a distance of one base, and base qualities are not known. The sample's time point label, in plain terms: baseline before first vaccination. Vaccinee samples were obtained from the UK trials COV001 and COV002, which included a single-blind randomized controlled phase 2/3 trial of AZD1222 (ChAdOx1 nCoV-19) in healthy adults. Trial participant PBMC samples were collected at day 0 and day 28 after the second dose for TCRbeta chain sequencing. From the cysteine through the phenylalanine, the CDR3 covers 15 amino acids. The sequence is cut down to CDR3 DNA, 45 bases in frame from base 1. Sequences SGHAT (CDR1) and FQNNGV (CDR2) are obtained from the germline V gene. V lost 2 bases and J lost 2 bases; the stretch between them is 12 bases long. The data belong to a study of T cell responses to AZD1222 COVID-19 vaccine (dated by TCRdb to the early 2020s). Looking at the study overall: Because spike-specific TCR depth and breadth did not differ between the two schedules, AZD1222 recipients who got a second dose at roughly 4 weeks were pooled with those who got a second dose at roughly 12 weeks. A total of approximately 230 trial participants underwent TCR sequencing, of whom some 210 received two doses of AZD1222 and about 26 received two doses of the MenACWY control vaccine. Enrollment into the trials was organized by age into subgroups of 18-55, 56-69 and 70-plus years, and those subgroups contained roughly 140, 27 and 60 TCR-sequenced participants, respectively. General conclusions and limits of the study: Participants were mostly white British, with more females than males. The authors suggested clonal diversity may have been underestimated. After two AZD1222 doses, spike-specific TCR breadth and depth were significantly higher than at day 0 and than in MenACWY recipients. Conclusions about previously exposed vaccinees are limited, since just 5 or 6 AZD1222 recipients were seropositive for SARS-CoV-2 at baseline. No day 14 peak-response samples were available, so repertoires were characterized only after the peak T cell response. Epitopes outside the regions mutated in the B.1.351 and B.1.1.7 variants were reportedly recognized by nearly half of the unique spike-specific TCRs. In the small 56-69-year group, the increase in depth fell short of significance, most likely because of low power. The whole spike protein was spanned by vaccine-associated CD4 TCRs, and dominant responses were seen in regions 160-218 and 743-854.

The CDR3 regions of human TCRbeta chains were subjected to immunosequencing. Turning to the authors' computational methods: TCRs in the repertoires were compared against a reference library of SARS-CoV-2-specific TCRs that had been generated with the MIRA antigen-specificity platform. Breadth meant the fraction of unique TCRs that were SARS-CoV-2-associated, whereas depth meant the fraction of total T cells that were SARS-CoV-2-associated. Using the MIRA data, each spike-specific TCR was assigned both to the spike region to which the TCR was reactive and to a CD4 or CD8 class. Log10-transformed breadth and depth values were compared by one-way ANOVA with Sidak's multiple comparisons tests. Drawn from immuneACCESS, this table holds only the in-frame rearrangements with V and J called that TCRdb kept. Clones are partly lost; checked studies trace under half to an unresolved V gene and leave the rest unexplained. That table is the source of V, J and clone size, and D and trimming were worked out from the DNA. In all, the sample holds roughly 150,000 clones, and 80% to 95% of those were seen once. The top ten clonotypes cover over 1.5% of the sample.

The receptor was isolated from an adult in good health. The material sequenced was peripheral blood, taken on day 0 of AZD1222 vaccination. The chain joins TRBV11-2 to TRBJ1-2; the D gene lacks a confident call. The DNA sequence is TGTGCCAGCAGCTTATTACAAGGAATCAACTATGGCTACACCTTC. Protein translation: CASSLLQGINYGYTF.